The 2 T cell receptor beta chains below come from one sample, sequenced in a study of regulatory T cells in long-lasting Graves disease. Libraries of TCR beta came from iRepertoire HTBI primers plus Arm-PCR of CDR3 regions. TCRdb re-analysed the multiplex PCR reads in MiXCR, keeping a single row per CDR3 protein. The table shows about 520,000 distinct CDR3 sequences, with approximately 12% occurring only once. The sample's time point: newly diagnosed GD, antithyroid drugs for less than 3 months. The TCR library was made from RNA extracted from PBMCs. The same sample was also used in a study of T cells in Graves' hyperthyroidism and ophthalmopathy.

The sample in question was peripheral blood mononuclear cells (PBMCs), obtained at new diagnosis, from a patient treated with antithyroid drugs. The receptors here all came from a woman aged 25 to 39 with Graves disease.

In this sample, this clonotype turned up a few times. The rearrangement uses TRBV7-9 and TRBJ1-1, with a possible D match to TRBD1 (6 bases). Trimming pared 5 bases from V and 10 bases from J, leaving 17 bases between. The CDR3 runs 13 residues. Germline V lookup: CDR1 SEHNR, CDR2 FQNEAQ (reference sequence). CDR3 in amino acids: CASSPGQLNGAFF. For the CDR3, the DNA is TGTGCCAGCAGCCCCGGACAGCTGAACGGAGCTTTCTTT.

This clonotype occurred many times. This chain links TRBV12-3 or TRBV12-4 with TRBJ2-3; TRBD2 matches 12 bases. The CDR3 has 16 amino acids. V trimming: 5 bases; J trimming: 3 bases; junction bases outside the gene matches: 6. The CDR3 loop is CASSASGRASTDTQYF. The CDR3 nucleotides read TGTGCCAGCAGTGCTAGCGGGAGGGCCTCGACAGATACGCAGTATTTT.